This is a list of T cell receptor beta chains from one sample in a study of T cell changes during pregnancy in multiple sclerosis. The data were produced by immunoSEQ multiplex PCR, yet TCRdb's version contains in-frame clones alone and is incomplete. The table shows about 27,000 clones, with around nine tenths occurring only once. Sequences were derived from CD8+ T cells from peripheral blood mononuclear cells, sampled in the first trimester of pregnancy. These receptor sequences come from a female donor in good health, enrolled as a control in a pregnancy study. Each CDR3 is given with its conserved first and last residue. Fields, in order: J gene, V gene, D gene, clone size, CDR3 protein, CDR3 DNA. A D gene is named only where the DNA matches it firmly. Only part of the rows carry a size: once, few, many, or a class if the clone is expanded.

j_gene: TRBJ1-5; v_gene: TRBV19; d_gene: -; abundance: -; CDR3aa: CASSLRDINQPQHF; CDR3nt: TGTGCCAGTAGTCTCCGGGACATCAATCAGCCCCAGCATTTT
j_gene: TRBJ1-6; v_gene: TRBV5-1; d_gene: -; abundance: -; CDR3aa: CASSSGVEGSPLHF; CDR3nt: TGCGCCAGCAGCTCTGGGGTTGAGGGTTCACCCCTCCACTTT
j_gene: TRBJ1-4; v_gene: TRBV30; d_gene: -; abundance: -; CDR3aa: CAWSWGDNEKLFF; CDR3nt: TGTGCCTGGAGTTGGGGGGATAATGAAAAACTGTTTTTT
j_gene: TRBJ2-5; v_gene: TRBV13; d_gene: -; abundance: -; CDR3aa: CASSLEGGTQYF; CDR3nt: TGTGCCAGCAGCTTAGAGGGAGGGACCCAGTACTTC
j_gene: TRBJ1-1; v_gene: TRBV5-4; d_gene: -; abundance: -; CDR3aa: CASSFIGGGLTKTEAFF; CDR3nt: TGTGCCAGCAGCTTCATAGGGGGGGGGCTCACCAAAACTGAAGCTTTCTTT
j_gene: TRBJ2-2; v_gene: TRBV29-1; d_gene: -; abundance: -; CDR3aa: CSALLGAGELFF; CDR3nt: TGCAGCGCCCTCCTAGGGGCCGGGGAGCTGTTTTTT
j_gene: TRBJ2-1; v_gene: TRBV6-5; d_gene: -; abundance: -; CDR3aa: CASKRNDYNEQFF; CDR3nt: TGTGCCAGCAAGAGGAACGACTACAATGAGCAGTTCTTC
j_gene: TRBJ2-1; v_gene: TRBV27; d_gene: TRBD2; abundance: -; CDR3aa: CASSPSLAGGPGGQFF; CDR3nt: TGTGCCAGCAGTCCATCACTAGCGGGAGGGCCGGGGGGGCAGTTCTTC
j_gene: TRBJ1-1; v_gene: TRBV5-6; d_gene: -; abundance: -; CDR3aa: CASSPGNTEAFF; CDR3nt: TGTGCCAGCAGCCCAGGGAACACTGAAGCTTTCTTT
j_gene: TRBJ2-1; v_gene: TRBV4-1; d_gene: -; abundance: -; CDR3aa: CASSLESSYNEQFF; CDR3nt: TGCGCCAGCAGCCTTGAGAGCTCCTACAATGAGCAGTTCTTC
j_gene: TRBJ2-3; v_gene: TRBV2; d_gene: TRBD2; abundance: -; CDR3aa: CATMEGLAGGLIDTQYF; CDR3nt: TGTGCCACAATGGAAGGACTAGCGGGGGGGCTAATAGATACGCAGTATTTT
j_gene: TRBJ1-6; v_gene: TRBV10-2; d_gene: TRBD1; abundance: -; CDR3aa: CASSESPQGVDSPLHF; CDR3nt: TGCGCCAGCAGTGAGTCGCCACAGGGGGTCGATTCACCCCTCCACTTT
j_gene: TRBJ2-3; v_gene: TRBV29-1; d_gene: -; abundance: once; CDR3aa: CSVLWLGDSTDTQYF; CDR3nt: TGCAGCGTGTTATGGCTGGGAGACAGCACAGATACGCAGTATTTT
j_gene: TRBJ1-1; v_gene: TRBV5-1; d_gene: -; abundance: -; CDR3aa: CASSAGAGGNTEAFF; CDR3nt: TGCGCCAGCAGCGCGGGAGCTGGCGGGAACACTGAAGCTTTCTTT
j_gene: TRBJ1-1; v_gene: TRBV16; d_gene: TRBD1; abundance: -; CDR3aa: CASSITGGPMNTEAFF; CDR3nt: TGTGCCAGCAGTATAACAGGGGGCCCTATGAACACTGAAGCTTTCTTT
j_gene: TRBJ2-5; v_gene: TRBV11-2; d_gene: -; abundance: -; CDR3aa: CASSLETPGAQYF; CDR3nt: TGTGCCAGCAGCTTAGAAACACCCGGGGCCCAGTACTTC
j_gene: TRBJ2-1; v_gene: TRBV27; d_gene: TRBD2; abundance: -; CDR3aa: CASTQTSGISYNEQFF; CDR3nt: TGTGCCAGCACCCAGACTAGCGGCATTTCCTACAATGAGCAGTTCTTC
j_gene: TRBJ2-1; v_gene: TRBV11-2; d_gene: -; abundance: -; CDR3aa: CASSPYNEQFF; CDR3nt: TGTGCCAGCAGCCCTTACAATGAGCAGTTCTTC
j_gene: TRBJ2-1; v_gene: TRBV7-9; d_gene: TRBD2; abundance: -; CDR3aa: CASSSPAGHNEQFF; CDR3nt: TGTGCCAGCAGCTCCCCAGCGGGGCACAATGAGCAGTTCTTC
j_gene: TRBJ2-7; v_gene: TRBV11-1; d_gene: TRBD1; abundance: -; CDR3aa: CASSLHRGQAYEQYF; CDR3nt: TGTGCCAGCAGCCTACACAGGGGCCAAGCCTACGAGCAGTACTTC